The 15 T cell receptor beta chains given below trace back to one sample, sequenced in a study of cytomegalovirus exposure and HLA in healthy donors. 60 Vbeta and 13 Jbeta primers were used in PCR. Libraries were prepared by immunoSEQ multiplex PCR; TCRdb keeps only in-frame clonotypes and omits some of them. Of tens of thousands of clones listed, approximately 86% were seen once; the top ten hold approximately 9.2%. The sample taken for sequencing was PBMCs. Every receptor here comes from a man aged 30-40 years in good health and CMV-seropositive.

The rearrangement links TRBV30 to TRBJ2-1, with D possibly matching TRBD1 (5 bases). Per germline, CDR1 GTSNPN and CDR2 SVGIG (reference sequence). CDR3 size: 15 residues. V was pared by 2 bases and J by 15 bases, with 26 bases between. The CDR3 protein is CAWSPNAFTGSSVFF. CDR3 sequence (DNA): TGTGCCTGGAGTCCCAATGCCTTCACAGGAAGTTCGGTGTTCTTC.

This rearrangement joins TRBV4-1 to TRBJ2-7; 9 nucleotides match TRBD2. The CDR3 covers 14 residues. Germline-derived CDR1 and CDR2 are MGHRA and YSYEKL. V gave up 1 base and J gave up 3 bases; unmatched junction bases: 1. The CDR3 DNA is TGCGCCAGCAGCCAAGGAGCGGGAGGCTACGAGCAGTACTTC. It yields the protein CASSQGAGGYEQYF.

The chain recombines TRBV5-1 with TRBJ1-2, with D maybe TRBD1 (6 bases). The germline gives CDR1 SGHRS, CDR2 YFSETQ. This CDR3 is 15 amino acids long. Trimming took 2 bases from V and 4 from J, leaving 15 bases between them. CDR3 DNA: TGCGCCAGCAGCTTTGGGCAGGGGATCCCCTATGGCTACACCTTC. Translation gives CASSFGQGIPYGYTF.

J is TRBJ2-5 and V is TRBV15; possibly TRBD1 for D (6 bases). The CDR3 is 14 amino acids. CDR1 is LNHNV, CDR2 YYDKDF, per germline (reference sequence). Trimming took off 3 bases at V and 4 bases at J, with 12 bases between the two ends. This CDR3 is CATSSVGTPETQYF. CDR3 nucleotides: TGTGCCACCAGCAGCGTTGGGACACCAGAGACCCAGTACTTC.

The rearrangement uses TRBV5-1 and TRBJ2-1; weak D call: TRBD2 (5 bases). Trimming took off 3 bases at V and 0 bases at J, with 10 bases between the two ends. Germline lookup yields CDR1 SGHRS and CDR2 YFSETQ. CDR3 length equals 15 residues. The CDR3, as DNA: TGCGCCAGCAGCTGGCCTGGAGGCTCCTACAATGAGCAGTTCTTC. Protein product: CASSWPGGSYNEQFF.

The chain recombines TRBV5-1 with TRBJ1-4; D unresolved. CDR1 SGHRS and CDR2 YFSETQ come from the germline V gene. The CDR3 consists of 16 residues. Trimming removed 3 bases from V and 4 bases from J, with 16 bases in between. The chain's CDR3 is CASSSVESRYNEKLFF. The CDR3 DNA is TGCGCCAGCAGCTCGGTCGAAAGTCGTTATAATGAAAAACTGTTTTTT.

The chain recombines TRBV27 with TRBJ2-3; the match to TRBD2 covers 7 bases. The V gene end was trimmed by 5 bases and the J gene end by 3 bases; junction bases not matched to a gene: 11. CDR3 length: 16 amino acids. Germline lookup yields CDR1 MNHEY and CDR2 SMNVEV (reference sequence). This chain's CDR3 is CASSGGQAGWTDTQYF. The CDR3 coding sequence is TGTGCCAGCAGTGGAGGTCAAGCGGGATGGACAGATACGCAGTATTTT.

The rearrangement links TRBV7-3 to TRBJ2-5; 12 nucleotides agree with TRBD2. The J call could be wrong; TRBJ2-7 is a better fit for the DNA end. Germline V gene lookup returns CDR1 SGHTA and CDR2 FQGTGA. CDR3 length equals 15 residues. For the CDR3, the DNA is TGTGCCAGCAGCTTCCGACTAGCGGGAGTCCACGAGCAGTACTTC. Encoded protein: CASSFRLAGVHEQYF.

The chain employs TRBV30 and TRBJ2-1, with 8 bases fitting TRBD1. The length of the CDR3 is 16 residues. V lost 3 bases and J lost 4; bases outside the gene matches: 11. Germline values: CDR1 GTSNPN, CDR2 SVGIG (reference sequence). For the CDR3, the DNA is TGTGCCTGGAGCGAGACCGACAGGGGAATGTACAATGAGCAGTTCTTC. Residues: CAWSETDRGMYNEQFF.

The chain carries TRBV4-1 and TRBJ1-4; 7 bases fit TRBD1. Germline V gene sequence: CDR1 MGHRA, CDR2 YSYEKL. V was clipped by 1 base and J by 2 bases; unmatched bases: 4. This CDR3 contains 16 residues. CDR3 DNA: TGCGCCAGCAGCCAAGGACAGGGAAAGACTAATGAAAAACTGTTTTTT. Encoded protein: CASSQGQGKTNEKLFF.

V and J are TRBV2 and TRBJ2-5; 10 nucleotides align to TRBD1. Germline V gene sequence: CDR1 SNHLY, CDR2 FYNNEI. The V segment lost 4 bases and the J segment 4 bases; nucleotides outside the gene matches: 6. This CDR3 is 15 amino acids long. DNA for the CDR3: TGTGCCAGCAGTGCTAGGACAGGGGGGGGAGAGACCCAGTACTTC. This sequence encodes CASSARTGGGETQYF.

The rearrangement links TRBV5-1 to TRBJ1-4; D gene unclear. From germline, CDR1 is SGHRS and CDR2 YFSETQ. Trimming took off 0 bases at V and 0 bases at J, with 3 bases between the two ends. The CDR3 consists of 14 residues. CDR3 region: CASSLDTTNEKLFF. The CDR3 coding sequence is TGCGCCAGCAGCTTGGACACAACTAATGAAAAACTGTTTTTT.

The chain combines TRBV30 with TRBJ2-7; TRBD2 agrees at 9 bases. After removal of 2 bases from V and 2 bases from J, the junction contained 10 bases not matched to a gene. Germline V gene data show CDR1 as GTSNPN and CDR2 as SVGIG (reference sequence). The CDR3 loop spans 16 amino acids. In DNA, the CDR3 is TGTGCCTGGAGTCGACCCAGGACTAGCGAAACCTACGAGCAGTACTTC. Its translation is CAWSRPRTSETYEQYF.

V and J are TRBV10-3 and TRBJ2-3; 8 bases are shared with TRBD1. The CDR3 covers 12 residues. Germline values: CDR1 ENHRY, CDR2 SYGVKD. The V segment lost 10 bases and the J segment 4 bases; nucleotides outside the gene matches: 4. This CDR3 reads CATQGAPDTQYF. CDR3 in DNA: TGTGCCACCCAGGGGGCCCCAGATACGCAGTATTTT.

This chain uses TRBV4-2 with TRBJ2-7; D possibly corresponds to TRBD2 (6 bases). Trimming cost V 1 base and J 3 bases, with 22 bases left between them. The germline CDR1 and CDR2 sequences are LGHNA and YNFKEQ. The CDR3 has 18 amino acids. The CDR3 protein is CASSQGIIAELGVYEQYF. CDR3 coding DNA: TGTGCCAGCAGCCAAGGAATAATAGCGGAGTTGGGGGTCTACGAGCAGTACTTC.